The source of this TCR beta chain is a study of blood T cell repertoires in COVID-19. Study in general: The United States, Italy and Spain provided the acute and convalescent COVID-19 samples. PBMCs, B-cell-depleted T cells, or T cells provided the cDNA or gDNA that made up the material.

This clone appeared once. Here immunoSEQ multiplex PCR was the method, and the copy in TCRdb shows in-frame clones only, minus some. The sample holds 330,000 or so clones, 75% to 90% seen once. The junction had 5 bases not matched to a gene; V was cut back by 2 bases and J by 4 bases. This CDR3 contains 16 residues. Germline V CDR1 and CDR2: SGHAT, FQNNGV. The clonotype comes from a young man who had recovered from COVID-19. The sequencing input was PBMCs or T cells enriched from blood (not recorded which). V gene TRBV11-2 combines with J gene TRBJ2-2, with 9 bases that match TRBD2. This CDR3 is CASSLTAGGSTGELFF. DNA of the CDR3: TGTGCCAGCAGCTTAACAGCGGGGGGTAGCACCGGGGAGCTGTTTTTT. Drawing the rest from reference TRBV11-2 and TRBJ2-2, the complete variable domain is EAGVAQSPRYKIIEKRQSVAFWCNPISGHATLYWYQQILGQGPKLLIQFQNNGVVDDSQLPKDRFSAERLKGVDSTLKIQPAKLEDSAVYLCASSLTAGGSTGELFFGEGSRLTVL.